This T cell receptor beta chain was identified during a study of blood T cell repertoires in COVID-19. Study summary: Italy, Spain and the United States were the sources of the convalescent and acute COVID-19 samples.

The table lists this clone with a count of one. The CDR3 covers 16 residues. The J segment lost 6 bases and the V segment lost 4 bases, leaving 14 bases of the junction unmatched. The germline V gene encodes CDR1 LGHDT and CDR2 YNNKEL (reference sequence). Repertoires were generated with immunoSEQ multiplex PCR, while TCRdb's copy carries only in-frame clones and drops some. This sample has about 310,000 clones, with around 86% found just once. This study enrolled people aged about 18 to 90 from roughly 22 US geographic areas. Participant-reported clinical history was the basis for cohort assignment. Resolution of symptoms, clearance, or two negative PCRs was present in recovered Cohort 3 donors.

What was sequenced was PBMCs or T cells enriched from blood (not recorded which). The chain couples TRBV3-1 (or the pseudogene TRBV3-2) to TRBJ2-7, with 8 bases matching TRBD2. This clonotype was obtained from a man aged 60-69 years who had recovered from COVID-19. The chain's CDR3 is CASSRESGSGVGEQYF. CDR3 nucleotide sequence: TGTGCCAGCAGCCGGGAGAGCGGGAGTGGAGTAGGCGAGCAGTACTTC.